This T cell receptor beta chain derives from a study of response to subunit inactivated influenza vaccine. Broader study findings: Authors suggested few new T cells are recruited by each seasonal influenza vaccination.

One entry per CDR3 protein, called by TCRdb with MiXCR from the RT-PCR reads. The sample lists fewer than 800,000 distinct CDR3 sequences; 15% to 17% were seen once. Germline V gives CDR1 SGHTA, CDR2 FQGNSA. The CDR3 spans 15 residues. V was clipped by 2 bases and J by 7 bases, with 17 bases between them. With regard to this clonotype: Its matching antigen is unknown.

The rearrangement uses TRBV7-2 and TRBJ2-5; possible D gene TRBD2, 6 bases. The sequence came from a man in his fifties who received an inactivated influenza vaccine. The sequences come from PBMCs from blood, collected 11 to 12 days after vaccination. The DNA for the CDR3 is TGTGCCAGCAGCTTACCTAAGACCCGGGGAGGGACCCAGTACTTC. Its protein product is CASSLPKTRGGTQYF.